A selection of T cell receptor beta chains follows, all from one sample in a study of CD8 T cells in ankylosing spondylitis. One entry per CDR3 protein results from TCRdb running MiXCR on the 5' RACE reads. The data show some 200,000 distinct CDR3 sequences, about 13% seen once. The source material was blood, either unsorted or a sorted T cell fraction (not recorded which). The receptors were gathered from a male donor with ankylosing spondylitis or in good health (not recorded which). Each CDR3 is given with its conserved first and last residue. Fields, in order: J gene, clone size, D gene, V gene, CDR3 protein, CDR3 DNA. D genes are given only for firm matches. Clone size is stated in some rows and not others, as once, few, many or a class when expanded.

TRBJ2-7 | many | - | TRBV7-9 | CASSVVGQPGEQYF | TGTGCCAGCAGCGTGGTAGGACAGCCTGGTGAGCAGTACTTC
TRBJ2-7 | many | - | TRBV12-3/TRBV12-4 | CASSFGAAYEQYF | TGTGCCAGCTCCTTTGGGGCCGCCTACGAGCAGTACTTC
TRBJ1-3 | - | - | TRBV5-1 | CASQGDGNTIYF | TGCGCCAGCCAGGGAGACGGAAACACCATATATTTT
TRBJ2-3 | - | TRBD1 | TRBV13 | CVSSFRQDRGFTDTQYF | TGTGTCAGCAGCTTCCGACAAGACAGGGGATTCACAGATACGCAGTATTTT
TRBJ2-1 | - | - | TRBV6-5 | CASSYSGPFEQFF | TGTGCCAGCAGTTACTCGGGGCCATTTGAGCAGTTCTTC
TRBJ2-3 | - | TRBD1 | TRBV5-1 | CASSLGDAGGSDTQYF | TGCGCCAGCAGCTTGGGGGACGCAGGGGGTTCAGATACGCAGTATTTT
TRBJ2-1 | few | - | TRBV29-1 | CSVVPGTNNEQFF | TGCAGCGTTGTACCCGGTACGAACAATGAGCAGTTCTTC
TRBJ2-1 | - | TRBD2 | TRBV27 | CASTFGSFTSGIGEQFF | TGTGCCAGCACCTTCGGGTCGTTTACTAGCGGCATTGGTGAGCAGTTCTTC
TRBJ1-1 | - | - | TRBV7-8 | CASSPLPSARDTEAFF | TGTGCCAGCAGCCCTCTCCCGTCAGCTCGGGACACTGAAGCTTTCTTT
TRBJ2-1 | - | - | TRBV5-4 | CASSLVEGAGYEQFF | TGTGCCAGCAGCTTGGTGGAGGGGGCAGGCTATGAGCAGTTCTTC
TRBJ2-1 | once | - | TRBV7-9 | CASSPGGGQTVNEQFF | TGTGCCAGCAGCCCAGGCGGGGGACAGACAGTCAATGAGCAGTTCTTC
TRBJ2-5 | few | TRBD2 | TRBV6-1 | CASSNSPDGRAETQYF | TGTGCCAGCAGTAATAGTCCGGACGGGAGGGCGGAGACCCAGTACTTC
TRBJ2-3 | - | - | TRBV18 | CASSPANDRGPDTQYF | TGTGCCAGCTCACCGGCTAACGATAGGGGCCCAGATACGCAGTATTTT
TRBJ2-3 | - | - | TRBV20-1 | CSASGGRSDTQYF | TGCAGTGCTTCGGGGGGCCGTTCAGATACGCAGTATTTT
TRBJ1-1 | few | TRBD1 | TRBV7-2 | CASSRTTGLWTEAFF | TGTGCCAGCAGTCGGACGACAGGGCTTTGGACTGAAGCTTTCTTT
TRBJ2-7 | few | TRBD1 | TRBV27 | CASSSNSGTGHEQYF | TGTGCCAGCAGTTCAAACTCCGGGACAGGCCACGAGCAGTACTTC
TRBJ2-3 | many | TRBD1 | TRBV29-1 | CSSDPQDRGISTDTQYF | TGCAGCTCCGACCCACAGGACAGGGGAATTAGCACAGATACGCAGTATTTT
TRBJ2-1 | few | TRBD2 | TRBV19 | CASTTGGDYNEQFF | TGTGCCAGCACAACGGGGGGAGACTACAATGAGCAGTTCTTC
TRBJ2-1 | - | - | TRBV7-6 | CASSPRQTLDNEQFF | TGTGCCAGCAGCCCAAGACAGACCTTAGACAATGAGCAGTTCTTC
TRBJ1-2 | - | - | TRBV6-1 | CASSPGVLYGYTF | TGTGCCAGCAGTCCAGGGGTTCTCTATGGCTACACCTTC
TRBJ2-7 | - | TRBD1 | TRBV29-1 | CSVEKFLGDRVPSYEQYF | TGCAGCGTTGAAAAGTTTCTGGGGGACAGGGTCCCCTCCTACGAGCAGTACTTC
TRBJ1-1 | many | - | TRBV4-1 | CASSQGANTEAFF | TGTGCCAGCAGCCAAGGGGCTAACACTGAAGCTTTCTTT
TRBJ2-3 | - | TRBD2 | TRBV27 | CASSSGLAGGPSTDTQYF | TGTGCCAGCAGTTCAGGACTAGCGGGGGGGCCGAGCACAGATACGCAGTATTTT
TRBJ2-7 | many | - | TRBV7-9 | CASSRDSRDEQYF | TGTGCCAGCAGCCGGGACTCTAGGGACGAGCAGTACTTC
TRBJ1-2 | few | - | TRBV12-3/TRBV12-4 | CASSWPGTYGYTF | TGTGCCAGCAGTTGGCCCGGGACGTATGGCTACACCTTC
TRBJ2-3 | few | TRBD2 | TRBV4-1 | CASSQDGIAGVDTQYF | TGCGCCAGCAGCCAAGATGGAATAGCGGGAGTGGATACGCAGTATTTT
TRBJ1-1 | - | - | TRBV6-1 | CASADEGWGTEAFF | TGTGCCAGCGCTGACGAGGGCTGGGGCACTGAAGCTTTCTTT
TRBJ2-1 | - | TRBD2 | TRBV27 | CASSSGTSGRDEQFF | TGTGCCAGCAGTTCCGGGACTAGCGGGAGAGACGAGCAGTTCTTC
TRBJ2-1 | - | - | TRBV7-2 | CASSLVLPNEQFF | TGTGCCAGCAGCTTAGTTCTTCCCAATGAGCAGTTCTTC
TRBJ1-5 | few | - | TRBV4-1 | CASSQVAQGRNQPQHF | TGCGCCAGCAGCCAAGTCGCCCAGGGACGGAATCAGCCCCAGCATTTT
TRBJ1-5 | few | - | TRBV4-1 | CASSPYLGGQPQHF | TGCGCCAGCAGCCCCTACTTGGGGGGACAGCCCCAGCATTTT
TRBJ2-7 | few | - | TRBV4-1 | CASSQDNAVDEQYF | TGCGCCAGCAGCCAAGATAACGCGGTGGACGAGCAGTACTTC
TRBJ1-1 | - | TRBD1 | TRBV10-3 | CAISPGTGATEAFF | TGTGCCATCAGTCCCGGGACAGGGGCCACTGAAGCTTTCTTT
TRBJ2-7 | - | TRBD1 | TRBV29-1 | CSAGTVAYEQYF | TGCAGCGCCGGGACAGTAGCCTACGAGCAGTACTTC
TRBJ2-3 | - | - | TRBV7-9 | CASSTPGLRSNTQYF | TGTGCCAGCAGCACCCCGGGATTGAGGAGTAATACGCAGTATTTT
TRBJ2-1 | - | TRBD2 | TRBV4-1 | CASSQEGLAGVKEQFF | TGCGCCAGCAGCCAAGAAGGACTAGCGGGAGTGAAAGAGCAGTTCTTC
TRBJ1-3 | few | TRBD1 | TRBV27 | CASSPGTVSGNTIYF | TGTGCCAGCAGTCCCGGGACAGTCTCTGGAAACACCATATATTTT
TRBJ2-3 | few | TRBD2 | TRBV11-2 | CASRKLAGGIADTQYF | TGTGCCAGCAGGAAACTAGCGGGGGGGATCGCAGATACGCAGTATTTT
TRBJ2-7 | - | - | TRBV3-1 | CASRLQGHEQYF | TGTGCCAGCAGACTACAGGGCCACGAGCAGTACTTC
TRBJ2-3 | few | - | TRBV4-1 | CASSFTEANTDTQYF | TGCGCCAGCAGTTTCACGGAGGCTAACACAGATACGCAGTATTTT
TRBJ1-2 | - | - | TRBV5-6 | CASRQGYYGYTF | TGTGCCAGCAGGCAGGGATACTATGGCTACACCTTC
TRBJ2-3 | - | TRBD2 | TRBV2 | CASSLPPSGSTDTQYF | TGTGCCAGCAGTCTTCCCCCTAGCGGGAGCACAGATACGCAGTATTTT
TRBJ2-2 | - | - | TRBV5-1 | CASTPDGTRVYTGELFF | TGCGCCAGCACCCCCGACGGGACAAGGGTATACACCGGGGAGCTGTTTTTT
TRBJ2-1 | - | - | TRBV4-2 | CASSERAGTGSYNEQFF | TGTGCCAGCAGCGAAAGAGCGGGCACGGGCTCCTACAATGAGCAGTTCTTC
TRBJ2-2 | few | - | TRBV6-5 | CASSSDEGRAGELFF | TGTGCCAGCAGTTCCGATGAGGGGCGGGCCGGGGAGCTGTTTTTT
TRBJ2-4 | once | - | TRBV12-3/TRBV12-4 | CASSPLAAPALNIQYF | TGTGCCAGCAGCCCCCTCGCCGCGCCAGCTTTAAACATTCAGTACTTC